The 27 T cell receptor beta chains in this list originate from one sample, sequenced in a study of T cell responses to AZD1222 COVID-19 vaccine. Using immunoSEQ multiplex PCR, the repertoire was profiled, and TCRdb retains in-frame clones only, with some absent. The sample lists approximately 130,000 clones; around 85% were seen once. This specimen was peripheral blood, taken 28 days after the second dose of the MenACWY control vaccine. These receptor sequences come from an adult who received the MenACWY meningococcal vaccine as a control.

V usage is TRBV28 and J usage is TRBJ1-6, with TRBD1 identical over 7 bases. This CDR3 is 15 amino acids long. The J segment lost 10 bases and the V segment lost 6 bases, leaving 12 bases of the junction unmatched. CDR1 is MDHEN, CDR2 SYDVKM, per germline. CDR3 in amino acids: CASRTTGAGGSPLHF. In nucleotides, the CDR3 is TGTGCCAGCAGGACGACGGGGGCAGGGGGATCACCCCTCCACTTT.

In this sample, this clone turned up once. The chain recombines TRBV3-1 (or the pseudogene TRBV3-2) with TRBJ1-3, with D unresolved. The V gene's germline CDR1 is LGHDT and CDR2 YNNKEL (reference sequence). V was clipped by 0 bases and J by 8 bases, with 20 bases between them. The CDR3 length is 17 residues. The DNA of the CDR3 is TGTGCCAGCAGCCAAGAGATCGGGCCACCTCCGAGGGACACCATATATTTT. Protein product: CASSQEIGPPPRDTIYF.

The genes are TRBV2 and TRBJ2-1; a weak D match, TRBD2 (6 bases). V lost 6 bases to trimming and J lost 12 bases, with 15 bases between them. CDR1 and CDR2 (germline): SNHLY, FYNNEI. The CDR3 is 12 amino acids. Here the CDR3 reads CASRERERGQFF. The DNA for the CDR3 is TGTGCCAGCAGGGAACGGGAGAGAGGGCAGTTCTTC.

CDR3 coding DNA: TGTGCCAGCACTCTCAGGGTGTCCGGCTCTGGGGCCAACGTCCTGACTTTC. Translated: CASTLRVSGSGANVLTF. This chain links TRBV7-8 with TRBJ2-6, with D perhaps TRBD1 (5 bases). This CDR3 is built from 17 residues. Between the trimmed V and J ends, which lost 7 bases and 0 bases, there was a span of 16 bases. The V gene's germline CDR1 is SGHVS and CDR2 FQNEAQ.

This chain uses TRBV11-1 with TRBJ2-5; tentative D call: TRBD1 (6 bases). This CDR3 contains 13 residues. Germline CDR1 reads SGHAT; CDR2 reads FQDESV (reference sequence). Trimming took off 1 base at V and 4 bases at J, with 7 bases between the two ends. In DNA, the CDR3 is TGTGCCAGCAGCTTAGGAGGGGGAGAGACCCAGTACTTC. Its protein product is CASSLGGGETQYF.

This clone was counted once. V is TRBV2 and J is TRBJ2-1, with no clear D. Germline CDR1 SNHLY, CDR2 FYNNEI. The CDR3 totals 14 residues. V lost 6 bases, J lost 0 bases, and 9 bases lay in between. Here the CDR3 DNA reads TGTGCCAGCAGGGAGCTTAGCTCCTACAATGAGCAGTTCTTC. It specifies CASRELSSYNEQFF. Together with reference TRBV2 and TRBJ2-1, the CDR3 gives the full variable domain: EPEVTQTPSHQVTQMGQEVILRCVPISNHLYFYWYRQILGQKVEFLVSFYNNEISEKSEIFDDQFSVERPDGSNFTLKIRSTKLEDSAMYFCASRELSSYNEQFFGPGTRLTVL.

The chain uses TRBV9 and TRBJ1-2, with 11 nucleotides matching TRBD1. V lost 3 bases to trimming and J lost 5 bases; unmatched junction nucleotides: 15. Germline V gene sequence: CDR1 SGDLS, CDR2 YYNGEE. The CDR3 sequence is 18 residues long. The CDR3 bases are TGTGCCAGCAGCGCCCCGCAACATGGACAGGGGGCTTGGTATGGCTACACCTTC. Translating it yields CASSAPQHGQGAWYGYTF.

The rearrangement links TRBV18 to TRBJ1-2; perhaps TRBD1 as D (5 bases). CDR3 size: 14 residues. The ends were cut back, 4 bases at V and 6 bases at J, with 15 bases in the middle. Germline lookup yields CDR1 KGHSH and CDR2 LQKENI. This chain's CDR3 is CASSLRRDRDGYTF. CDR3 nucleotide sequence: TGTGCCAGCTCACTCCGACGGGACCGTGATGGCTACACCTTC.

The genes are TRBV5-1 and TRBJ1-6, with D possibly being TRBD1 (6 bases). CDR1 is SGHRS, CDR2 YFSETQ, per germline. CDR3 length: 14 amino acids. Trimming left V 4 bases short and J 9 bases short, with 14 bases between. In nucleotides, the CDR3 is TGCGCCAGCAGCCCAAGGGACATCCTTTCACCCCTCCACTTT. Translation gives CASSPRDILSPLHF.

As DNA, the CDR3 is TGTGCCAGCAGTTTAGGAACAGTACGAACCGGGGAGCTGTTTTTT. Translated, it gives CASSLGTVRTGELFF. The chain is built from TRBV27 and TRBJ2-2, with unresolved D. This CDR3 spans 15 amino acids. Germline V gene sequence: CDR1 MNHEY, CDR2 SMNVEV (reference sequence). Deletions cut 2 bases from V and 5 bases from J, with 12 bases between.

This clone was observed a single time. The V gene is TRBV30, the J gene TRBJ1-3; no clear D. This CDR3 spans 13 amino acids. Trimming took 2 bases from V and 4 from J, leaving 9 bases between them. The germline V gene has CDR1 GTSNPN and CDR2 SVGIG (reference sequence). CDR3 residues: CAWSRTLGNTIYF. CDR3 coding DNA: TGTGCCTGGAGTAGGACGTTGGGAAACACCATATATTTT.

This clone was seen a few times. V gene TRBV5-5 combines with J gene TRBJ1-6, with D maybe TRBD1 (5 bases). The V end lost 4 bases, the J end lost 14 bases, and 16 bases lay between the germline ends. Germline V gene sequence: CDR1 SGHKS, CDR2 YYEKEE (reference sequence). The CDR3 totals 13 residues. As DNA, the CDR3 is TGTGCCAGCAGCCGGGACCGACTGTCGTCCCTCCACTTT. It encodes CASSRDRLSSLHF.

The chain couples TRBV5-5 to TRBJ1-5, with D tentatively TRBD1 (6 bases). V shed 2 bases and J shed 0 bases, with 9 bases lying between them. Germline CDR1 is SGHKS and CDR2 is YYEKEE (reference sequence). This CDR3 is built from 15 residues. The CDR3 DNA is TGTGCCAGCAGCTTAACAGGGTCTAGCAATCAGCCCCAGCATTTT. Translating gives CASSLTGSSNQPQHF.

The CDR3 coding sequence is TGTGCCAGCAGCTTACCGGGACAGGCATCCGAGCAGTACTTC. Translating it yields CASSLPGQASEQYF. The genes are TRBV5-4 and TRBJ2-7; 8 bases line up with TRBD1. V was pared by 2 bases and J by 6 bases, with 7 bases of the junction left unmatched. Germline lookup yields CDR1 SGHNT and CDR2 YYREEE (reference sequence). This CDR3 has 14 amino acids.

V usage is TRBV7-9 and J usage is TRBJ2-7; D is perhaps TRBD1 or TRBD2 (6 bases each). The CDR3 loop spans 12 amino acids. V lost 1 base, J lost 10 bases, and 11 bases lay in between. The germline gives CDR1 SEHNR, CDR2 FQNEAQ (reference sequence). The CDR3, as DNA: TGTGCCAGCAGCTTAGGTAGGGGGGTCCAGTACTTC. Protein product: CASSLGRGVQYF. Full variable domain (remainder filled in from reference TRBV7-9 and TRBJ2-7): DTGVSQNPRHKITKRGQNVTFRCDPISEHNRLYWYRQTLGQGPEFLTYFQNEAQLEKSRLLSDRFSAERPKGSFSTLEIQRTEQGDSAMYLCASSLGRGVQYFGPGTRLTVT.

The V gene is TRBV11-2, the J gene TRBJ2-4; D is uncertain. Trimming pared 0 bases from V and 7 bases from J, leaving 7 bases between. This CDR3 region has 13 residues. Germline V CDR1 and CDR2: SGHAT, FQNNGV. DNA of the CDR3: TGTGCCAGCAGCTTAGATCGAGGTAACATTCAGTACTTC. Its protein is CASSLDRGNIQYF. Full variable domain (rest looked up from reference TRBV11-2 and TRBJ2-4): EAGVAQSPRYKIIEKRQSVAFWCNPISGHATLYWYQQILGQGPKLLIQFQNNGVVDDSQLPKDRFSAERLKGVDSTLKIQPAKLEDSAVYLCASSLDRGNIQYFGAGTRLSVL.

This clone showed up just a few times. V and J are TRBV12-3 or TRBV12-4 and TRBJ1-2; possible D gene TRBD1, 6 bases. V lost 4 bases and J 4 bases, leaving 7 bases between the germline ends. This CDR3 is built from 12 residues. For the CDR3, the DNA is TGTGCCAGCAGTTCAGGGGTCTATGGCTACACCTTC. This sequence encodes CASSSGVYGYTF.

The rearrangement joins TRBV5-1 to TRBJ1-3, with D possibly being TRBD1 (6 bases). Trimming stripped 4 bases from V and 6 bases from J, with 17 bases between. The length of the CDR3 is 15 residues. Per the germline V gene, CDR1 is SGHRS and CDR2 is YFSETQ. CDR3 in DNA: TGCGCCAGCAGCCCAGCGGGGGCTAAGGAAAACACCATATATTTT. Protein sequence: CASSPAGAKENTIYF.

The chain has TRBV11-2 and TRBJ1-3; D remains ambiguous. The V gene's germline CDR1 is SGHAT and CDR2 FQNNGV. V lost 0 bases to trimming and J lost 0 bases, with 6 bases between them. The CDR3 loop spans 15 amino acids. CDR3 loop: CASSLDKFSGNTIYF. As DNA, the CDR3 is TGTGCCAGCAGCTTAGATAAGTTCTCTGGAAACACCATATATTTT.

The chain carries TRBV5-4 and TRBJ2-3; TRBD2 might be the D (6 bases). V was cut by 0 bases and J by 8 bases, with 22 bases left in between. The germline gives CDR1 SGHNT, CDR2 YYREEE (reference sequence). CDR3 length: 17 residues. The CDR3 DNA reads TGTGCCAGCAGCTTGGGGGGCTCGGCGGGGCGCATGGGTACGCAGTATTTT. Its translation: CASSLGGSAGRMGTQYF.

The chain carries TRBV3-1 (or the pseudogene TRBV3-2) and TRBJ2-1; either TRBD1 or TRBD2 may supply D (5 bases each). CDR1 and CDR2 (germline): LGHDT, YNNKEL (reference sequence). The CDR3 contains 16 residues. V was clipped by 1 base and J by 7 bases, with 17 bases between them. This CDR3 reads CASSQAGPEGINEQFF. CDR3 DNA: TGTGCCAGCAGCCAAGCGGGACCCGAGGGGATTAATGAGCAGTTCTTC.

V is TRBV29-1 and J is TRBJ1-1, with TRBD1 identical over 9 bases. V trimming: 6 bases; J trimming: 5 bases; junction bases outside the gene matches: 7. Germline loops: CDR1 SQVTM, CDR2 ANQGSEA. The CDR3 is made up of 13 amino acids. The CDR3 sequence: CSVQQGAKTEAFF. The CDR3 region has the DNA TGCAGCGTCCAACAGGGGGCGAAGACTGAAGCTTTCTTT.

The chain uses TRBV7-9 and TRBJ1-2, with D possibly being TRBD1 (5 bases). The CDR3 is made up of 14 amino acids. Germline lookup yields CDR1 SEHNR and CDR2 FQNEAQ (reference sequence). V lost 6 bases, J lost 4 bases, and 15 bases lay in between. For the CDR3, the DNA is TGTGCCAGCAGGAGTCAGGGTATAACCTATGGCTACACCTTC. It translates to CASRSQGITYGYTF.

DNA for the CDR3: TGTGCCAGCAGCCAAGACAGGAACACTGAAGCTTTCTTT. Translated: CASSQDRNTEAFF. V usage is TRBV5-4 and J usage is TRBJ1-1; D perhaps matches TRBD1 (5 bases). Germline V gene data show CDR1 as SGHNT and CDR2 as YYREEE (reference sequence). V gave up 4 bases and J gave up 1 base, with 8 bases separating them. This CDR3 region has 13 residues.

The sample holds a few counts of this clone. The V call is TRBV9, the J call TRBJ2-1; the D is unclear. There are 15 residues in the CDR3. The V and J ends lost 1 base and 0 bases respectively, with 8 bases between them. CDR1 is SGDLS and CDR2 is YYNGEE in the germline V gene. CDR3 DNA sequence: TGTGCCAGCAGCGTATCAGACAACTCCTACAATGAGCAGTTCTTC. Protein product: CASSVSDNSYNEQFF. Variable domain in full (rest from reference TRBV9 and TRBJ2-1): DSGVTQTPKHLITATGQRVTLRCSPRSGDLSVYWYQQSLDQGLQFLIQYYNGEERAKGNILERFSAQQFPDLHSELNLSSLELGDSALYFCASSVSDNSYNEQFFGPGTRLTVL.

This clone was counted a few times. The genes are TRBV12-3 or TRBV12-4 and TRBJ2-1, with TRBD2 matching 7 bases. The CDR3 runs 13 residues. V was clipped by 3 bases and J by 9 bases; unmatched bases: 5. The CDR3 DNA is TGTGCCAGCAGTTTGGTGGGGGGGAGTGAGCAGTTCTTC. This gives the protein CASSLVGGSEQFF.

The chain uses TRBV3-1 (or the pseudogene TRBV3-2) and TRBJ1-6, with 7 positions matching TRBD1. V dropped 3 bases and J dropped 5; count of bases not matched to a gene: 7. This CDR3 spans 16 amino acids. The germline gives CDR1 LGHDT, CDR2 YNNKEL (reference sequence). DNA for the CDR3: TGTGCCAGCAGCCATCTATCCGGGACAGATAATTCACCCCTCCACTTT. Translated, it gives CASSHLSGTDNSPLHF.